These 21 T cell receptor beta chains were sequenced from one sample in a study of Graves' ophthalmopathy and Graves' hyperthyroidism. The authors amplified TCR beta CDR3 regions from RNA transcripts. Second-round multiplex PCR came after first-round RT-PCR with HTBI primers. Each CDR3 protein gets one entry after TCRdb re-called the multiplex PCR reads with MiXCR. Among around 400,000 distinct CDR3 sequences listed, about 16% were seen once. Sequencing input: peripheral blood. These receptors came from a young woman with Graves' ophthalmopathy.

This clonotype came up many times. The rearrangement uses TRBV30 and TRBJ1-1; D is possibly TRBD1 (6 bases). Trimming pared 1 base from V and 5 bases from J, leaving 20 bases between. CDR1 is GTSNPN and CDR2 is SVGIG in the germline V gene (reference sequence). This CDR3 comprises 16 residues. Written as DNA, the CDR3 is TGTGCCTGGAGTGGGGGGGCAGGGTCATGGAATACTGAAGCTTTCTTT. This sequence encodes CAWSGGAGSWNTEAFF.

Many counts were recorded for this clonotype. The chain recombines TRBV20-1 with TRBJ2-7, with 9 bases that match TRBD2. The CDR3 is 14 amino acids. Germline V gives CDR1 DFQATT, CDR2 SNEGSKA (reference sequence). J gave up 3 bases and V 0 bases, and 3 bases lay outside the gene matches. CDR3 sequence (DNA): TGCAGTGCTAGAGATGCTAGCGGGATCTACGAGCAGTACTTC. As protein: CSARDASGIYEQYF.

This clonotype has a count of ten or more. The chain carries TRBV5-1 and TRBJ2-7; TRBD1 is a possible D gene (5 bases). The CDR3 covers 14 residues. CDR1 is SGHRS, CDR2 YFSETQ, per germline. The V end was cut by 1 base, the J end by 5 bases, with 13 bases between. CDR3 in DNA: TGCGCCAGCAGCTTGTCCAGGGCCTCGGACGAGCAGTACTTC. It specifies CASSLSRASDEQYF.

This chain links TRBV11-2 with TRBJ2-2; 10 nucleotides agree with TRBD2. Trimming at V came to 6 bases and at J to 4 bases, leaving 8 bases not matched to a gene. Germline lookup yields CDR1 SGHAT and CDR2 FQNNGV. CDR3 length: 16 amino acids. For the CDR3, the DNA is TGTGCCAGCAGGTCTGACCTAGCGGGGGCCACCGGGGAGCTGTTTTTT. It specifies CASRSDLAGATGELFF.

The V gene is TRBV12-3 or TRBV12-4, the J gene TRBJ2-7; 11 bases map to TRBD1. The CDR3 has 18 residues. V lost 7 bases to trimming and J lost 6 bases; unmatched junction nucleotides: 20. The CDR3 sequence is CASIPRDRGTFPTGEQYF. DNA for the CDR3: TGTGCCAGCATTCCCCGGGACAGGGGGACTTTTCCCACGGGCGAGCAGTACTTC.

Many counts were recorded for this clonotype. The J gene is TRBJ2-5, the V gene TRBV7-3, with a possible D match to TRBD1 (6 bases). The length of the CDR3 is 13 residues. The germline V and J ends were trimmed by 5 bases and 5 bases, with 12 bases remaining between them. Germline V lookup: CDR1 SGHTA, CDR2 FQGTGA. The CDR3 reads CASSPNRVETQYF. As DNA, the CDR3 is TGTGCCAGCAGCCCTAACAGGGTCGAGACCCAGTACTTC.

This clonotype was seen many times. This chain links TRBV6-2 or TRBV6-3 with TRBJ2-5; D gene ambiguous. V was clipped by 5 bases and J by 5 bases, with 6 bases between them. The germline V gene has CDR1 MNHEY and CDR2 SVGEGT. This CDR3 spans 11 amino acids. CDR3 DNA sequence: TGTGCCAGCAGTAACCGGGAGACCCAGTACTTC. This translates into CASSNRETQYF.

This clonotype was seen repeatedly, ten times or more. CDR3 loop: CASSQDRGGSYNSPLHF. DNA of the CDR3: TGCGCCAGCAGCCAAGATCGGGGCGGCTCCTATAATTCACCCCTCCACTTT. The V call is TRBV4-1, the J call TRBJ1-6; a possible D gene is TRBD1 (5 bases). The CDR3 loop spans 17 amino acids. Per the germline V gene, CDR1 is MGHRA and CDR2 is YSYEKL. V was shortened by 0 bases and J by 0 bases, with 9 bases between the two germline ends.

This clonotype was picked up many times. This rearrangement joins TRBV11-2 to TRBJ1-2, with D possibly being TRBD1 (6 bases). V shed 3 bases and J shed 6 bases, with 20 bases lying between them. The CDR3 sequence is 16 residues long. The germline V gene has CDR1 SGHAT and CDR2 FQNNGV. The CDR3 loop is CASSLDYWAGDHGYTF. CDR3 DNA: TGTGCCAGCAGCTTGGATTATTGGGCAGGGGATCATGGCTACACCTTC.

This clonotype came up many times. CDR3 DNA sequence: TGTGCCAGTAGTAGTAGGGCCCGTGTGGGCAATCAGCCCCAGCATTTT. The encoded protein is CASSSRARVGNQPQHF. The chain carries TRBV19 and TRBJ1-5; D unclear. The V gene's germline CDR1 is LNHDA and CDR2 SQIVND (reference sequence). V gave up 4 bases and J gave up 2 bases, with 15 bases separating them. This CDR3 has 16 residues.

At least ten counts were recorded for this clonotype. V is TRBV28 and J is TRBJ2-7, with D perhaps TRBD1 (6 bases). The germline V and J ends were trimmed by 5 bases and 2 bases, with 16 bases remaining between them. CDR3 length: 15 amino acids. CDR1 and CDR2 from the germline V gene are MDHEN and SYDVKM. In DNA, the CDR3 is TGTGCCAGCAGTCTCCGTACAGGGAATACCTACGAGCAGTACTTC. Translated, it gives CASSLRTGNTYEQYF.

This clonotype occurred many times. Here the CDR3 reads CASSVGFNYGYTF. The DNA of the CDR3 is TGTGCCAGCAGTGTGGGGTTCAACTATGGCTACACCTTC. The rearrangement joins TRBV25-1 to TRBJ1-2; D gene unclear. CDR3 length equals 13 residues. The V gene's germline CDR1 is MGHDK and CDR2 SYGVNS. V lost 4 bases and J lost 2, with 8 bases in between.

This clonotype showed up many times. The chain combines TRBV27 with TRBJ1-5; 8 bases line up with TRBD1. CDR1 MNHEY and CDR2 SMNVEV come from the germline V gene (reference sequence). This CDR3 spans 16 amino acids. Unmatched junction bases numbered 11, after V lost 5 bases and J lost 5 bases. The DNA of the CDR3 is TGTGCCAGCAGTCCCCTCAGGGGGCCGATCGATCAGCCCCAGCATTTT. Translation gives CASSPLRGPIDQPQHF.

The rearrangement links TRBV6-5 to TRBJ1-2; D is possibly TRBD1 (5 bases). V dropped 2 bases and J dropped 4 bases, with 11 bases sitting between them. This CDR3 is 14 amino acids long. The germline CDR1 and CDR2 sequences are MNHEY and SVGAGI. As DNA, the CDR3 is TGTGCCAGCAGTTACGAGGGACGGAGCTATGGCTACACCTTC. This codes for CASSYEGRSYGYTF.

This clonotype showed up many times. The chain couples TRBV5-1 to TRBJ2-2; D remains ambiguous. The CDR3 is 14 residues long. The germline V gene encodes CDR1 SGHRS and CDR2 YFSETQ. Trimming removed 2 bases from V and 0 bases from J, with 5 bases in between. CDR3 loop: CASSFFTNTGELFF. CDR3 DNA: TGCGCCAGCAGCTTTTTTACGAACACCGGGGAGCTGTTTTTT.

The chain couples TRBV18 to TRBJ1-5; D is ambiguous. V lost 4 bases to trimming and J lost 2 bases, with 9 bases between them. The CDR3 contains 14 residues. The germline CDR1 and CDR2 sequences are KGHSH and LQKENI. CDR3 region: CASSRGEGNQPQHF. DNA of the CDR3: TGTGCCAGCTCACGGGGAGAGGGCAATCAGCCCCAGCATTTT.

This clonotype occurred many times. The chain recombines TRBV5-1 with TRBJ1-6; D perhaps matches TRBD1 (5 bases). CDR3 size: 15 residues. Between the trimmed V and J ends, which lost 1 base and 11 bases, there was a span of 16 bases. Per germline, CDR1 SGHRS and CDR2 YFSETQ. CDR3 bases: TGCGCCAGCAGCTTGTCCGGGACGGCCCAAACACCCCTCCACTTT. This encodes CASSLSGTAQTPLHF.

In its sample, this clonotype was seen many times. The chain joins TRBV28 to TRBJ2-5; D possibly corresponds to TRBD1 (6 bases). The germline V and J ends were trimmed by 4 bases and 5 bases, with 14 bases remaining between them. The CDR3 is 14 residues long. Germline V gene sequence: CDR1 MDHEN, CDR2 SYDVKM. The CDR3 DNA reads TGTGCCAGCAGTTCCAGGGGTTGGGTGGAGACCCAGTACTTC. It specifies CASSSRGWVETQYF.

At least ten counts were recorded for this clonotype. CDR3: CSVVLMSGTRTEAFF. DNA for the CDR3: TGCAGCGTTGTCCTTATGTCAGGGACGAGGACTGAAGCTTTCTTT. The chain recombines TRBV29-1 with TRBJ1-1, with TRBD1 as a possible D gene (5 bases). The CDR3 has 15 amino acids. CDR1 SQVTM and CDR2 ANQGSEA come from the germline V gene. The V end lost 4 bases, the J end lost 5 bases, and 20 bases lay between the germline ends.

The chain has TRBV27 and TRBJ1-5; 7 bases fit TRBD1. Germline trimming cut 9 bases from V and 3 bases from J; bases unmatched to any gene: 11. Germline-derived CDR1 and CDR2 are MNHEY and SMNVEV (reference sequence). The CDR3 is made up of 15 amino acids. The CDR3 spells CASRKGQTNNQPQHF. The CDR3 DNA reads TGTGCCAGTCGTAAGGGACAGACTAACAATCAGCCCCAGCATTTT.

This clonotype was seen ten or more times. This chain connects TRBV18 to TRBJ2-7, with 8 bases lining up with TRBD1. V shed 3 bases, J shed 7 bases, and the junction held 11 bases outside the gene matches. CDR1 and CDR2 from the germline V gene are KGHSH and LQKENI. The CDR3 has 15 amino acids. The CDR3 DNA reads TGTGCCAGCTCACCTGGCAGGGGGCGCGAGGGGGAGCAGTACTTC. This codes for CASSPGRGREGEQYF.